The 4 T cell receptor beta chains reported below all come from one sample, sequenced in a study of blood T cell repertoires in COVID-19. Some clones are missing from TCRdb's copy, which holds only in-frame ones; the method was immunoSEQ multiplex PCR. The data hold fewer than 400,000 clones, with over 70% observed a single time. Sequencing was performed on peripheral blood. Receptor source: a man in his thirties or forties with active or convalescent COVID-19.

The chain employs TRBV12-3 or TRBV12-4 and TRBJ1-2; D remains ambiguous. Trimming took off 8 bases at V and 1 base at J, with 11 bases between the two ends. The CDR3 is 13 amino acids. The CDR3 is CASRVENNYGYTF. CDR3 sequence (DNA): TGTGCCAGCCGGGTTGAAAATAACTATGGCTACACCTTC.

The chain joins TRBV19 to TRBJ1-1; D remains ambiguous. The CDR3 runs to 14 residues. Deletions cut 8 bases from V and 6 bases from J, with 19 bases between. Germline CDR1 is LNHDA and CDR2 is SQIVND (reference sequence). CDR3: CASLVNPNTAEAFF. CDR3 in DNA: TGTGCCAGTCTAGTAAACCCAAACACTGCTGAAGCTTTCTTT.

The V gene is TRBV6-6, the J gene TRBJ2-2; 9 bases align to TRBD1. Germline V gene lookup returns CDR1 MNHNY and CDR2 SVGAGI (reference sequence). Trimming took 7 bases from V and 5 from J; bases not matched to a gene: 8. The CDR3 covers 15 residues. CDR3 coding DNA: TGTGCCAGCACTCGGGACAGGGTTGGAACCGGGGAGCTGTTTTTT. Translated, it gives CASTRDRVGTGELFF.

This chain's CDR3 is CASSLGAGNTEAFF. As DNA, the CDR3 is TGTGCCAGCAGCCTTGGTGCGGGTAACACTGAAGCTTTCTTT. This sequence joins TRBV11-3 and TRBJ1-1; D is undetermined. Trimming removed 5 bases from V and 2 bases from J, with 12 bases in between. Germline V gene lookup returns CDR1 SGHNT and CDR2 YENEEA. CDR3 length: 14 residues.